The rows below give T cell receptor beta chains drawn from one sample of a study of graft-versus-host responses after intestinal transplantation. Their cognate antigens are unknown. Data came from immunoSEQ multiplex PCR; TCRdb stores just in-frame clones and leaves some out. The table lists about 110,000 clones, 85% to 95% of them singletons. The sequencing used unstimulated CD8+ T cells sorted from spleen or lymph node cells, collected before intestinal transplant. These receptors all come from a human donor who received an intestinal transplant. Both conserved end residues are part of each CDR3.

TRBV5-6 | CASSYGTGWGQETQYF
TRBV6-1 | CASMATESGNTIYF
TRBV27 | CASSPGLAGGDTDTQYF
TRBV11-2 | CASSFGTGALNTEAFF
TRBV6-5 | CASSRGAVEAFF
TRBV18 | CASSPYRTENQPQHF
TRBV6-1 | CASTNREDRAEAFF
TRBV5-1 | CASTEGNYGYTF
TRBV9 | CASSAQGGAKNIQYF
TRBV15 | CATNSGRETQYF
TRBV10-3 | CAISDRGLNLNYGYTF
TRBV14 | CASSPRMSLGEEDGYTF
TRBV27 | CASSSTDTQYF
TRBV29-1 | CSVDGTSDNSYNEQFF
TRBV7-9 | CASTGTSDQETQYF
TRBV7-3 | CASSRPGDTQYF
TRBV9 | CASSTGGDSNQPQHF
TRBV5-1 | CASSLGEGGELFF
TRBV28 | CASSDRDRVDTIYF
TRBV9 | CASSVVHGETQYF
TRBV27 | CASSLLAYKRAEQFF
TRBV13 | CASSYPSRDRGLDEQFF
TRBV2 | CASSEEYGFYNEQFF
TRBV5-5 | CASSLTDNEQFF
TRBV5-1 | CASSCRTGSRVKGEQKPQHF
TRBV27 | CASSLWGGSIPFSGNTIYF
TRBV30 | CAWSYPVESYGYTF
TRBV7-2 | CASSLSSSGQARSYEQYF
TRBV7-9 | CASRPGLSNEQFF
TRBV19 | CASSITTGTGGRANYGYTF
TRBV5-6 | CASSLKGGPYGYTF
TRBV4-1 | CASSQAPSVSYEQYF
TRBV10-2 | CASSEVRGTEAFF
TRBV19 | CASSIVSASSYNEQFF
TRBV9 | CASSFSSGSYNEQFF
TRBV4-1 | CASSWASGRKQETQYF
TRBV5-5 | CASSLWDGVYEQYF
TRBV27 | CASSWGSNTGELFF
TRBV6-6 | CASSSSLDTQYF
TRBV27 | CASSLQRNYGYTF
TRBV5-1 | CASSSDRVDTQYF
TRBV10-1 | CASSEPGTGVSEAFF
TRBV18 | CASSLWTGATYNEQFF
TRBV11-2 | CASSLDGPAGYEQYF
TRBV7-9 | CASSSPRGGGEDTQYF
TRBV10-3 | CAISESLRALSSGNTIYF
TRBV13 | CASSPRNRGTQYF
TRBV19 | CASSIGAGSYGYTF
TRBV14 | CASSRAGRLEQYF
TRBV9 | CASSVDLAMNTGELFF